The 26 T cell receptor beta chains listed next were all sequenced from one sample in a study of T cell repertoires in ileal Crohn's disease. The method was immunoSEQ multiplex PCR; TCRdb's version includes in-frame clones alone and lacks a portion of them. The data show about 62,000 clones, with about 88% seen just once and about 2.1% held by the top ten. The time point was: neoterminal ileum biopsy at postoperative endoscopy, about 6 months after surgery. The specimen was ileal tissue. The receptor source for this set is an adult with Crohn's disease.

The rearrangement links TRBV2 to TRBJ1-6; D is uncertain. The V gene's germline CDR1 is SNHLY and CDR2 FYNNEI. V gave up 5 bases and J gave up 7 bases, with 9 bases separating them. The CDR3 extends over 13 amino acids. The DNA for the CDR3 is TGTGCCAGCAGTTACGGGGTGAATTCACCCCTCCACTTT. This sequence encodes CASSYGVNSPLHF.

The chain joins TRBV6-5 to TRBJ2-1, with TRBD2 as a possible D gene (5 bases). The CDR3 is 13 amino acids. The ends were cut back, 0 bases at V and 12 bases at J, with 12 bases in the middle. CDR1 is MNHEY and CDR2 is SVGAGI in the germline V gene. The CDR3 region has the DNA TGTGCCAGCAGTTACTCGATTGAGAGGGTGCAGTTCTTC. This sequence encodes CASSYSIERVQFF.

This chain's CDR3 is CATSVVKSPEAFF. CDR3 nucleotide sequence: TGTGCCACCTCGGTCGTAAAGTCCCCTGAAGCTTTCTTT. This rearrangement joins TRBV15 to TRBJ1-1; D is ambiguous. CDR3 length: 13 amino acids. Germline V gene sequence: CDR1 LNHNV, CDR2 YYDKDF (reference sequence). With 8 bases removed from V and 6 bases from J, the gap between germline ends came to 16 bases.

This chain joins TRBV5-1 and TRBJ2-2; D possibly corresponds to TRBD1 (6 bases). There are 15 residues in the CDR3. Trimming cost V 9 bases and J 2 bases, with 17 bases left between them. Germline loops: CDR1 SGHRS, CDR2 YFSETQ. This CDR3 reads CATRESGANTGELFF. For the CDR3, the DNA is TGCGCCACCAGAGAATCAGGGGCTAACACCGGGGAGCTGTTTTTT. Looking up the rest from reference TRBV5-1 and TRBJ2-2 gives the full variable domain: KAGVTQTPRYLIKTRGQQVTLSCSPISGHRSVSWYQQTPGQGLQFLFEYFSETQRNKGNFPGRFSGRQFSNSRSEMNVSTLELGDSALYLCATRESGANTGELFFGEGSRLTVL.

This chain connects TRBV6-4 to TRBJ2-3, with 11 bases that match TRBD2. J was trimmed by 2 bases and V by 7 bases; bases with no gene match: 8. The V gene's germline CDR1 is MRHNA and CDR2 SNTAGT. The CDR3 has 16 residues. This CDR3 is CASKQGTSGATDTQYF. The CDR3 DNA follows: TGTGCCAGCAAACAGGGGACTAGCGGAGCCACAGATACGCAGTATTTT.

CDR3 DNA sequence: TGTGCCAGCAGCTTAGGGGGGGACAGGGACGAGCAGTACTTC. Protein: CASSLGGDRDEQYF. The chain combines TRBV11-3 with TRBJ2-7; 9 bases are shared with TRBD1. The germline CDR1 and CDR2 sequences are SGHNT and YENEEA. CDR3 size: 14 residues. V trimming: 1 base; J trimming: 5 bases; junction bases outside the gene matches: 3.

The chain combines TRBV7-9 with TRBJ1-2, with D unclear. The CDR3 has 12 residues. CDR1 is SEHNR and CDR2 is FQNEAQ in the germline V gene (reference sequence). The V end was cut by 4 bases, the J end by 6 bases, with 9 bases between. The CDR3 sequence: CASSSRQDGYTF. The CDR3 DNA reads TGTGCCAGCAGCTCACGGCAGGATGGCTACACCTTC.

This clone occurred a few times. V usage is TRBV7-2 and J usage is TRBJ1-2; 9 positions agree with TRBD1. The CDR3 contains 16 residues. Germline V gene data show CDR1 as SGHTA and CDR2 as FQGNSA. V dropped 4 bases and J dropped 4; count of bases not matched to a gene: 10. This chain's CDR3 is CASSSGTGPSSYGYTF. CDR3 in DNA: TGTGCCAGCAGCTCCGGGACAGGGCCATCTAGCTATGGCTACACCTTC.

The gene calls are TRBV10-3 and TRBJ1-1; a possible D gene is TRBD1 (6 bases). Deletions cut 6 bases from V and 0 bases from J, with 11 bases between. This CDR3 has 14 residues. Germline V gene data show CDR1 as ENHRY and CDR2 as SYGVKD. CDR3 region: CAISGTLVNTEAFF. DNA for the CDR3: TGTGCCATCAGCGGGACACTAGTGAACACTGAAGCTTTCTTT.

DNA of the CDR3: TGCGCCAGCGGGGGCTTTAACGCCAATGAGCAGTTCTTC. This translates into CASGGFNANEQFF. The chain is built from TRBV5-1 and TRBJ2-1; tentative D call: TRBD1 (6 bases). With 7 bases removed from V and 6 bases from J, the gap between germline ends came to 14 bases. Germline loops: CDR1 SGHRS, CDR2 YFSETQ. The CDR3 extends over 13 amino acids.

The chain couples TRBV9 to TRBJ2-1, with 13 bases that match TRBD2. The ends lost 2 bases at V and 9 bases at J; junction bases unmatched: 14. CDR1 and CDR2 from the germline V gene are SGDLS and YYNGEE. This CDR3 contains 18 residues. DNA for the CDR3: TGTGCCAGCAGCGTTTTCAAACTAGCGGGAGGGTCGGGAATTGAGCAGTTCTTC. This codes for CASSVFKLAGGSGIEQFF. Combining the CDR3 with reference TRBV9 and TRBJ2-1 gives the whole variable domain DSGVTQTPKHLITATGQRVTLRCSPRSGDLSVYWYQQSLDQGLQFLIQYYNGEERAKGNILERFSAQQFPDLHSELNLSSLELGDSALYFCASSVFKLAGGSGIEQFFGPGTRLTVL.

This chain joins TRBV4-2 and TRBJ2-1; TRBD1 matches at 7 bases. The germline V gene encodes CDR1 LGHNA and CDR2 YNFKEQ. The trim removed 4 bases at V and 4 bases at J, leaving 7 bases unmatched. CDR3 length equals 15 residues. CDR3 coding DNA: TGTGCCAGCAGCCTAAACAGGGGTTCGTACAATGAGCAGTTCTTC. This gives the protein CASSLNRGSYNEQFF.

The chain combines TRBV19 with TRBJ1-6; the D gene is possibly TRBD1 (5 bases). CDR3 size: 16 residues. Per the germline V gene, CDR1 is LNHDA and CDR2 is SQIVND (reference sequence). The ends were cut back, 6 bases at V and 10 bases at J, with 22 bases in the middle. The CDR3 DNA sequence: TGTGCCAGTAGGGTTACAGGTCACAAAAAAGGATCACCCCTCCACTTT. This translates into CASRVTGHKKGSPLHF.

The table lists this clone with a count of one. The chain is built from TRBV7-6 and TRBJ2-2; D not certain. Germline V lookup: CDR1 SGHVS, CDR2 FNYEAQ. The CDR3 spans 12 residues. Trimming pared 2 bases from V and 7 bases from J, leaving 5 bases between. CDR3 sequence: CASSLRSGELFF. Here the CDR3 DNA reads TGTGCCAGCAGCTTAAGGAGCGGGGAGCTGTTTTTT. Drawing the rest from reference TRBV7-6 and TRBJ2-2, the complete variable domain is GAGVSQSPRYKVTKRGQDVALRCDPISGHVSLYWYRQALGQGPEFLTYFNYEAQQDKSGLPNDRFSAERPEGSISTLTIQRTEQRDSAMYRCASSLRSGELFFGEGSRLTVL.

The genes are TRBV5-1 and TRBJ2-7, with 10 nucleotides matching TRBD1. CDR1 is SGHRS, CDR2 YFSETQ, per germline. Germline trimming cut 0 bases from V and 5 bases from J; bases unmatched to any gene: 5. The CDR3 sequence is 15 residues long. CDR3 amino acids: CASSLGRDRGDEQYV. CDR3 nucleotide sequence: TGCGCCAGCAGCTTGGGTAGGGACAGGGGTGACGAGCAGTACGTC.

V gene TRBV30 combines with J gene TRBJ2-1, with D possibly being TRBD1 (5 bases). The germline V gene encodes CDR1 GTSNPN and CDR2 SVGIG (reference sequence). The CDR3 covers 15 residues. Trimming removed 3 bases from V and 2 bases from J, with 14 bases in between. CDR3 region: CAWSRGRVTYNEQFF. CDR3 DNA: TGTGCCTGGAGCAGAGGCAGGGTCACCTACAATGAGCAGTTCTTC.

The chain links TRBV9 to TRBJ1-2; 11 positions match TRBD1. The germline V gene encodes CDR1 SGDLS and CDR2 YYNGEE. V gave up 5 bases and J gave up 3 bases; unmatched junction bases: 3. The CDR3 totals 14 residues. As DNA, the CDR3 is TGTGCCAGCAGTACGGGACAGGGGGACTATGGCTACACCTTC. Residues: CASSTGQGDYGYTF.

CDR3 region: CASSHGASGANVLTF. CDR3 DNA: TGTGCCAGCAGCCATGGAGCCTCTGGGGCCAACGTCCTGACTTTC. The chain joins TRBV7-8 to TRBJ2-6; no clear D gene. There are 15 residues in the CDR3. Germline CDR1 SGHVS, CDR2 FQNEAQ. The V and J ends lost 5 bases and 0 bases respectively, with 8 bases between them.

The chain recombines TRBV25-1 with TRBJ2-1, with TRBD2 matching over 13 bases. Germline CDR1 and CDR2: MGHDK and SYGVNS. Trimming cost V 4 bases and J 6 bases; bases outside gene matches: 3. CDR3 size: 15 residues. In DNA, the CDR3 is TGTGCCAGCAGTGTCACTAGCGGGAGGGCCAATGAGCAGTTCTTC. Protein sequence: CASSVTSGRANEQFF.

This chain uses TRBV6-1 with TRBJ1-2, with TRBD1 matching 7 bases. This CDR3 spans 12 amino acids. The junction had 1 base not matched to a gene; V was cut back by 6 bases and J by 3 bases. The germline V gene encodes CDR1 MNHNS and CDR2 SASEGT. CDR3 in DNA: TGTGCCAGCAGGCAGGGGGACTATGGCTACACCTTC. Its translation is CASRQGDYGYTF.

The chain employs TRBV7-8 and TRBJ2-7; tentative D call: TRBD2 (6 bases). CDR3 size: 15 residues. Trimming removed 5 bases from V and 7 bases from J, with 21 bases in between. The germline CDR1 and CDR2 sequences are SGHVS and FQNEAQ. The CDR3 nucleotides are TGTGCCAGCAGCCGTCGACCGCGGGGATCGGGGGAGCAGTACTTC. This sequence encodes CASSRRPRGSGEQYF. The full variable domain, its missing parts supplied by reference TRBV7-8 and TRBJ2-7, is GAGVSQSPRYKVAKRGQDVALRCDPISGHVSLFWYQQALGQGPEFLTYFQNEAQLDKSGLPSDRFFAERPEGSVSTLKIQRTQQEDSAVYLCASSRRPRGSGEQYFGPGTRLTVT.

This chain joins TRBV21-1 and TRBJ1-2. TRBV21-1 is assigned pseudogene status. The CDR3 is 12 residues long. This chain's CDR3 is CASHPGSYGYTF. CDR3 coding DNA: TGTGCCAGCCATCCGGGGAGCTATGGCTACACCTTC.

The chain uses TRBV11-3 and TRBJ1-1; D unclear. The CDR3 has 13 amino acids. Trimming removed 4 bases from V and 12 bases from J, with 18 bases in between. The V gene's germline CDR1 is SGHNT and CDR2 YENEEA. The CDR3, as DNA: TGTGCCAGCAGCTCTATCATCGGAGGTGCGACTTTCTTT. Encoded protein: CASSSIIGGATFF.

This clone appeared a single time. The chain uses TRBV13 and TRBJ1-2; 8 nucleotides line up with TRBD1. J gave up 5 bases and V 5 bases, and 10 bases lay outside the gene matches. Per germline, CDR1 PRHDT and CDR2 FYEKMQ (reference sequence). The CDR3 extends over 15 amino acids. The CDR3 DNA follows: TGTGCCAGCAGCACGGGACAGGATGTAACTTATGGCTACACCTTC. Protein: CASSTGQDVTYGYTF.

This clone was counted at least ten times. This CDR3 fails to terminate in the conserved phenylalanine or tryptophan, so it likely reflects a read error. No DNA is shown, since the ends of the CDR3 on it are uncertain; the CDR3 is the one TCRdb lists. The genes are TRBV11-2 and TRBJ1-2; the D call of TRBD1 is as the table states it, not checked on the DNA. The CDR3 numbers 12 amino acids, ends counted. The V gene's germline CDR1 is SGHAT and CDR2 FQNNGV. Here the CDR3 reads CASSSTGAPPLI.

The chain links TRBV29-1 to TRBJ2-5, with 9 bases aligning to TRBD2. From germline, CDR1 is SQVTM and CDR2 ANQGSEA. Losses at the gene ends were 5 bases for V and 2 bases for J; bases not matched to a gene: 9. The length of the CDR3 is 15 residues. CDR3 coding DNA: TGCAGCGTTACGGGAAAAACTAGCGGGCAAGAGACCCAGTACTTC. As protein: CSVTGKTSGQETQYF. Variable domain in full (rest from reference TRBV29-1 and TRBJ2-5): SAVISQKPSRDICQRGTSLTIQCQVDSQVTMMFWYRQQPGQSLTLIATANQGSEATYESGFVIDKFPISRPNLTFSTLTVSNMSPEDSSIYLCSVTGKTSGQETQYFGPGTRLLVL.